This TCR beta chain comes out of a study of spatial heterogeneity in lung cancer (dated by TCRdb to between 2019 and 2020). The study in broad terms: Beta-chain transcripts were consistently detected in greater numbers than alpha-chain transcripts, which likely reflects a higher abundance of beta-chain transcripts. In non-small cell lung cancer, the study quantitatively compared TCR alpha and beta repertoires across several tumor regions, matched nontumor lung, and blood. The study linked features of the TCR repertoire to counts of nonsynonymous mutations, which were determined by whole-exome sequencing of tumor tissue. In the raw uncorrected reads, each unique combination of TCR and UMI appeared more than ten times on average. At surgery, both alpha and beta chains were TCR-sequenced in 200 to 250 tumor regions, approximately 64 matched nontumor lung samples and 56 PBMC samples.

Library creation used 5' RACE. The reads were generated on a NextSeq 500. The TCR library protocol attached a unique molecular identifier to each TCR cDNA molecule to allow correction of PCR and sequencing errors. The study's processing was this. TCR identification, UMI-based error correction and CDR3 extraction were all carried out with Decombinator tools. TCRs above a frequency of 2 per 1,000, corresponding to the top 1% of the tumor frequency distribution, were defined as expanded. Renyi diversity was computed with the R vegan package after each repertoire had been subsampled 100 times to 5,000 TCRs. CDR3 similarity networks were built from amino acid triplet string-kernel similarity, connecting CDR3s with pairwise similarity above 0.82. TCRdb reran the public reads through fastp at Q25 and MiXCR, keeping productive beta chains. Records with the same CDR3 protein are collapsed into one entry carrying the most frequent genes and DNA. These V and J calls derive from TCRdb rather than the authors' analysis. Recorded for this sample are about 85,000 distinct CDR3 sequences; approximately 20% of them occurred a single time. The ten largest make up 5% to 8% of the sample.

Note on this clonotype: Its binding antigen is unknown. Base quality data are lacking; no much larger clone is found one base away.

General findings and caveats noted by the study authors: Confirming at a functional level the hypothesis that regional TCRs recognize regional mutations was considered to require additional single-cell paired TCR alpha and beta sequencing. Ubiquitous expanded tumor TCRs showed up in blood more often at tumor resection than at routine follow-up.

V loses 1 base, J loses 0 bases, and the germline ends lie 7 bases apart. As encoded in the germline V gene, CDR1 is SQVTM while CDR2 is ANQGSEA. Reading from cysteine to phenylalanine, the CDR3 counts 13 amino acids. Only CDR3 DNA is held: 39 bases, read in frame from base 1. This specimen's time point label, interpreted: sample taken at primary tumor resection. Without any cell sorting, TCR sequencing was performed on whole RNA extracted either from tumor and nontumor lung tissue or from cryopreserved PBMC samples. Donors were some 78 patients with early-stage, untreated non-small cell lung cancer from the lung TRACERx cohort. Only patients with enough RNA available from two or more tumor regions were chosen for TCR sequencing.

The input for sequencing was PBMCs, taken at surgery. The chain was built from TRBV29-1 and TRBJ2-7, with the identity of the D gene unclear. The clonotype originates from a male donor with early-stage non-small cell lung cancer. The sequence in DNA is TGCAGCGTTGAAGTGGGCAACTCCTACGAGCAGTACTTC. Its product reads: CSVEVGNSYEQYF.